These 20 T cell receptor beta chains share one sample of origin, sequenced in a study of T cell changes during pregnancy in multiple sclerosis. Assay used: immunoSEQ multiplex PCR; TCRdb lists only in-frame clones, some missing. The top ten clones hold just under 2% of a sample with tens of thousands of clones, roughly 92% of them seen once. The sequencing used peripheral blood, collected in the second trimester of pregnancy. These receptors all come from a female donor with multiple sclerosis, enrolled in a pregnancy study.

This chain uses TRBV19 with TRBJ1-2; possible D gene TRBD1, 5 bases. The CDR3 extends over 14 amino acids. Germline CDR1 LNHDA, CDR2 SQIVND (reference sequence). Trimming pared 3 bases from V and 5 bases from J, leaving 13 bases between. In nucleotides, the CDR3 is TGTGCCAGTAGTATTCCCGGGACTGAGTATGGCTACACCTTC. Translating it yields CASSIPGTEYGYTF.

This sequence joins TRBV6-5 and TRBJ2-3, with 9 bases lining up with TRBD2. Per the germline V gene, CDR1 is MNHEY and CDR2 is SVGAGI. The CDR3 consists of 14 residues. Trimming cost V 5 bases and J 3 bases; bases outside gene matches: 3. The CDR3 DNA is TGTGCCAGCAGTCAAGGACTAGCGACAGATACGCAGTATTTT. It specifies CASSQGLATDTQYF.

V gene TRBV9 combines with J gene TRBJ2-3, with a possible D match to TRBD1 (5 bases). Germline V gene data show CDR1 as SGDLS and CDR2 as YYNGEE. Trimming removed 4 bases at V and 2 bases at J, with 17 bases between. The CDR3 extends over 16 amino acids. CDR3 nucleotide sequence: TGTGCCAGCAGCCCCGGACACAGAAATCCCACAGATACGCAGTATTTT. Translating gives CASSPGHRNPTDTQYF.

The CDR3 coding sequence is TGTGCCAGTAGCCTAGTGAGGACAGGGGACACCGGGGAGCTGTTTTTT. Its translation is CASSLVRTGDTGELFF. The J gene is TRBJ2-2, the V gene TRBV19; 9 nucleotides align to TRBD1. In germline, CDR1 is LNHDA, CDR2 SQIVND (reference sequence). There are 16 residues in the CDR3. Unmatched junction bases numbered 8, after V lost 6 bases and J lost 3 bases.

V gene TRBV28 combines with J gene TRBJ2-6; D is perhaps TRBD1 (5 bases). CDR3 length: 16 residues. CDR1 is MDHEN, CDR2 SYDVKM, per germline. Trimming cost V 3 bases and J 2 bases, with 11 bases left between them. The CDR3 DNA reads as TGTGCCAGCAGTTTGTGGTCAGGGACTGGGGCCAACGTCCTGACTTTC. Protein sequence: CASSLWSGTGANVLTF.

The V gene is TRBV19, the J gene TRBJ1-1; 7 bases align to TRBD1. The CDR3 spans 14 residues. After removal of 3 bases from V and 3 bases from J, the junction contained 4 bases not matched to a gene. Germline CDR1 LNHDA, CDR2 SQIVND (reference sequence). The DNA of the CDR3 is TGTGCCAGTAGTATTGGACAGGTTGACACTGAAGCTTTCTTT. Translation: CASSIGQVDTEAFF.

This chain links TRBV13 with TRBJ2-2; D possibly corresponds to TRBD1 (6 bases). Germline V gene lookup returns CDR1 PRHDT and CDR2 FYEKMQ (reference sequence). The CDR3 has 15 residues. V was shortened by 5 bases and J by 8 bases, with 18 bases between the two germline ends. The CDR3 coding sequence is TGTGCCAGCAGCAGAGAACAGGGTGTGCCAGGGGAGCTGTTTTTT. This codes for CASSREQGVPGELFF. The full variable domain, rest sourced from reference TRBV13 and TRBJ2-2, is AAGVIQSPRHLIKEKRETATLKCYPIPRHDTVYWYQQGPGQDPQFLISFYEKMQSDKGSIPDRFSAQQFSDYHSELNMSSLELGDSALYFCASSREQGVPGELFFGEGSRLTVL.

The CDR3 loop is CASSEAFEGRETQYF. CDR3 bases: TGTGCCAGCAGTGAAGCGTTTGAGGGCCGGGAGACCCAGTACTTC. The chain carries TRBV2 and TRBJ2-5; the D gene is possibly TRBD2 (5 bases). Germline CDR1 and CDR2: SNHLY and FYNNEI. The CDR3 covers 15 residues. V lost 0 bases and J lost 5, with 13 bases in between.

This clone is a singleton in its sample. The CDR3 DNA is TGTGCCAGCAGTGAGGACTACCCCCCCTACGAGCAGTACTTC. Protein product: CASSEDYPPYEQYF. V gene TRBV6-1 combines with J gene TRBJ2-7; a weak D match, TRBD2 (6 bases). The CDR3 contains 14 residues. Per germline, CDR1 MNHNS and CDR2 SASEGT. The ends were cut back, 3 bases at V and 2 bases at J, with 11 bases in the middle.

The chain uses TRBV7-2 and TRBJ1-6; D is undetermined. Germline CDR1 is SGHTA and CDR2 is FQGNSA. V lost 4 bases and J 8 bases, leaving 18 bases between the germline ends. The CDR3 contains 16 residues. CDR3 loop: CASSWGGGSSYSPLHF. The CDR3 DNA reads TGTGCCAGCAGCTGGGGTGGAGGCAGCAGTTATTCACCCCTCCACTTT.

V and J are TRBV5-6 and TRBJ2-4, with D maybe TRBD2 (5 bases). Trimming removed 4 bases from V and 9 bases from J, with 14 bases in between. The CDR3 is 13 residues long. The germline V gene has CDR1 SGHDT and CDR2 YYEEEE. CDR3 sequence: CASSRLEEAIQYF. CDR3 nucleotides: TGTGCCAGCAGCCGCCTCGAGGAGGCCATTCAGTACTTC.

The chain employs TRBV18 and TRBJ2-7; maybe TRBD1 (8 bases). From germline, CDR1 is KGHSH and CDR2 LQKENI. V lost 3 bases, J lost 6 bases, and 15 bases lay in between. CDR3 length: 14 amino acids. This CDR3 reads CASSPLDREGEQYF. DNA for the CDR3: TGTGCCAGCTCACCGTTGGACAGGGAGGGCGAGCAGTACTTC. Together with reference TRBV18 and TRBJ2-7, the CDR3 gives the full variable domain: NAGVMQNPRHLVRRRGQEARLRCSPMKGHSHVYWYRQLPEEGLKFMVYLQKENIIDESGMPKERFSAEFPKEGPSILRIQQVVRGDSAAYFCASSPLDREGEQYFGPGTRLTVT.

The sample holds one count of this clone. This chain joins TRBV5-1 and TRBJ2-5; 10 bases agree with TRBD2. The V segment lost 1 base and the J segment 1 base; nucleotides outside the gene matches: 1. The V gene's germline CDR1 is SGHRS and CDR2 YFSETQ. There are 15 residues in the CDR3. The CDR3 bases are TGCGCCAGCAGCTTGCAGCGGGGGGGCCAAGAGACCCAGTACTTC. Residues: CASSLQRGGQETQYF.

The V gene is TRBV23-1, the J gene TRBJ2-7, with 10 nucleotides matching TRBD2. TRBV23-1 is reported as an ORF; its role is uncertain. The CDR3 loop spans 16 amino acids. The J segment lost 6 bases and the V segment lost 6 bases, leaving 14 bases of the junction unmatched. The CDR3 DNA is TGCGCCAGCAGCCCGTACAGCGGGAGGGCCGCTGGCGAGCAGTACTTC. Amino acids: CASSPYSGRAAGEQYF.

The J gene is TRBJ2-2, the V gene TRBV10-2, with 10 bases identical to TRBD1. V trimming: 6 bases; J trimming: 0 bases; junction bases outside the gene matches: 4. CDR1 and CDR2 (germline): WSHSY, SAAADI. CDR3 length: 16 residues. CDR3 residues: CASRPTGGTNTGELFF. As DNA, the CDR3 is TGCGCCAGCAGGCCGACAGGGGGCACGAACACCGGGGAGCTGTTTTTT.

This chain uses TRBV19 with TRBJ2-2; the match to TRBD2 covers 8 bases. V shed 5 bases, J shed 1 base, and the junction held 3 bases outside the gene matches. The length of the CDR3 is 15 residues. Germline V gene data show CDR1 as LNHDA and CDR2 as SQIVND (reference sequence). The CDR3 DNA reads TGTGCCAGTAGTGCACTAGCGGAGAACACCGGGGAGCTGTTTTTT. Translating it yields CASSALAENTGELFF.

The CDR3 sequence is CASGFSYGGYTF. The CDR3 bases are TGTGCCAGCGGCTTCAGCTACGGGGGCTACACCTTC. V is TRBV27 and J is TRBJ1-2; D is ambiguous. There are 12 residues in the CDR3. Trimming removed 8 bases from V and 8 bases from J, with 15 bases in between. The V gene's germline CDR1 is MNHEY and CDR2 SMNVEV (reference sequence).

The chain carries TRBV9 and TRBJ2-5, with 10 nucleotides matching TRBD2. CDR1 is SGDLS and CDR2 is YYNGEE in the germline V gene. CDR3 length equals 15 residues. V shed 0 bases, J shed 4 bases, and the junction held 3 bases outside the gene matches. The CDR3 reads CASSVVPSGGETQYF. DNA of the CDR3: TGTGCCAGCAGCGTAGTACCTAGCGGGGGAGAGACCCAGTACTTC.

The rearrangement joins TRBV5-1 to TRBJ1-4; 7 positions match TRBD1. The length of the CDR3 is 14 residues. V trimming: 0 bases; J trimming: 8 bases; junction bases outside the gene matches: 4. CDR1 and CDR2 (germline): SGHRS, YFSETQ. This CDR3 reads CASSLGDSGEKLFF. CDR3 nucleotide sequence: TGCGCCAGCAGCTTGGGGGACAGCGGCGAAAAACTGTTTTTT.

The rearrangement joins TRBV7-6 to TRBJ2-7; D may be TRBD2 (7 bases). The CDR3 runs 18 residues. V gave up 2 bases and J gave up 5 bases, with 25 bases separating them. Germline assignment: CDR1 SGHVS and CDR2 FNYEAQ. The CDR3 DNA is TGTGCCAGCAGCTTAATTATCCCTCGGGGGGCGACGATAAACGAGCAGTACTTC. Protein: CASSLIIPRGATINEQYF.